This section outlines one TCR beta chain sequence together with its context. The V gene lost 3 bases and the J gene lost 0 bases, with 18 bases spanning the gap. The germline V gene has CDR1 LNHDA and CDR2 SQIVND (reference sequence). The CDR3 is made up of 18 amino acids. This specimen comes from a study of blood T cell repertoires in COVID-19. Study summary: The United States, Italy and Spain provided the acute and convalescent COVID-19 samples.

As processed by the authors: Reference gene primer amplification gave estimated nucleated cell counts. The data were produced by immunoSEQ multiplex PCR, yet TCRdb's version contains in-frame clones alone and is incomplete. The V and J calls and clone size are taken from that table; D and trimming were inferred from the DNA. The sample consists of some 150,000 clones, about 79% of them appearing once. This chain joins TRBV19 and TRBJ1-3; D possibly corresponds to TRBD1 (5 bases). Sample: PBMCs or T cells enriched from blood (not recorded which). The TCR was taken from a man in his fifties who had recovered from COVID-19. DNA for the CDR3: TGTGCCAGTAGTATTTATTCGAGACAGCGTTTCTCTGGAAACACCATATATTTT. This encodes CASSIYSRQRFSGNTIYF.